Listed below are T cell receptor beta chains from one sample, sequenced in a study of CD8+CD57+ T cells in acquired aplastic anemia. TCRdb analysed the reads with MiXCR anew, one entry per CDR3 protein. In the table there are about 62,000 distinct CDR3 sequences, under 55% of which are singletons. The sample taken for sequencing was sorted CD4+, CD8+, or CD8+CD57+ T cells (not recorded which) from PBMCs. Receptors originate from a human donor in good health, serving as a control. CDR3s include the opening cysteine and the closing phenylalanine or tryptophan. The order of the fields is V gene, J gene, CDR3 protein.

TRBV20-1	TRBJ2-7	CSQTISGRVYEQYF
TRBV29-1	TRBJ1-4	CSVVATGAEKLFF
TRBV27	TRBJ2-7	CASWGQESSYEQYF
TRBV9	TRBJ2-7	CASSVGTDTSEQYF
TRBV25-1	TRBJ2-7	CASSDRGGTRSSYEQYF
TRBV6-1	TRBJ2-5	CASSPGQGSETQYF
TRBV20-1	TRBJ1-1	CSAAPRVVNTEAFF
TRBV20-1	TRBJ2-1	CSAYTSGSSYNEQFF
TRBV28	TRBJ2-3	CASSSTRQGGADTQYF
TRBV10-3	TRBJ2-1	CAISAQAGAIYNEQFF
TRBV28	TRBJ1-2	CASSTDRDGYTF
TRBV2	TRBJ1-2	CASSADRLNYGYTF
TRBV2	TRBJ1-1	CASSDRGVTEAFF
TRBV12-3/TRBV12-4	TRBJ2-7	CASTSTGGDYEQYF
TRBV5-4	TRBJ2-1	CASSLDKGLAGAGGNEQFF
TRBV29-1	TRBJ2-6	CSVVANTGLCSGANVLTF
TRBV11-3	TRBJ1-2	CASSQRGTGYTF
TRBV11-2	TRBJ2-7	CASSLGPGEQYF
TRBV20-1	TRBJ2-5	CSARLAGGLETQYF
TRBV7-3	TRBJ2-6	CASSLSSSGANVLTF
TRBV9	TRBJ2-6	CASSVARDAGANVLTF
TRBV10-1	TRBJ1-6	CASSESPQRNSPLHF
TRBV7-9	TRBJ2-3	CASTRTDTQYF
TRBV6-1	TRBJ1-2	CASSEAAGSPNYGYTF
TRBV2	TRBJ2-1	CASSEDRGHEQFF
TRBV9	TRBJ1-2	CASSVFGAYGYTF
TRBV2	TRBJ2-5	CASRMDRGETQYF
TRBV5-1	TRBJ2-3	CASSRTSGRADVLGTQYF
TRBV12-3/TRBV12-4	TRBJ2-7	CASSLGTSFNEQYF
TRBV29-1	TRBJ1-1	CSRRVNTEAFF
TRBV10-3	TRBJ2-5	CAISEAGETQYF
TRBV19	TRBJ1-3	CASTLTIYF
TRBV4-1	TRBJ2-7	CASSRGTREETGEQYF
TRBV19	TRBJ1-1	CASTPYTLGTEAFF
TRBV10-3	TRBJ1-1	CAISPRGDNTEAFF
TRBV20-1	TRBJ1-1	CSARDRTGNGAFF
TRBV7-8	TRBJ2-3	CASSPMGLAISTDTQYF
TRBV25-1	TRBJ1-2	CASSDRGTVGHTF
TRBV7-7	TRBJ2-7	CASSLAGTGSYEQYF
TRBV20-1	TRBJ1-4	CSARDTDGREKLFF
TRBV7-3	TRBJ2-1	CASSPMGQGYNEQFF
TRBV12-3/TRBV12-4	TRBJ2-3	CASSRGTSVAQYF
TRBV28	TRBJ2-7	CASRTALGSGGIYEQYF
TRBV24-1	TRBJ1-1	CATRLTEAFF
TRBV25-1	TRBJ2-5	CATSDRPGVETQYF